The 24 T cell receptor beta chains given below trace back to one sample, sequenced in a study of CD8 T cells in Susac syndrome. Reverse transcription used roughly 0.5 to 1 ug RNA and random hexamers. TCRdb re-analysed the immunoSEQ multiplex PCR reads in MiXCR, keeping a single row per CDR3 protein. This sample carries approximately 65,000 distinct CDR3 sequences, around nine tenths of them seen once, and the ten largest clones take 0.15% to 0.2%. What was sequenced was CD8+ T cells from PBMCs. Source of these receptors: a human donor in good health.

This chain uses TRBV7-9 with TRBJ1-2; maybe TRBD1 (6 bases). This CDR3 is 16 amino acids long. Trimming removed 5 bases at V and 2 bases at J, with 18 bases between. Germline V gives CDR1 SEHNR, CDR2 FQNEAQ (reference sequence). The CDR3 loop is CASSGRTADPNYGYTF. In nucleotides, the CDR3 is TGTGCCAGCAGCGGCAGGACAGCTGATCCGAACTATGGCTACACCTTC.

Only one count was recorded for this clonotype. The chain is built from TRBV5-4 and TRBJ2-7, with no clear D. Trimming pared 4 bases from V and 7 bases from J, leaving 15 bases between. Germline values: CDR1 SGHNT, CDR2 YYREEE (reference sequence). This CDR3 contains 13 residues. The CDR3 DNA is TGTGCCAGCAGCATCGTTTTGGGCAAGGAGCAGTACTTC. Translating gives CASSIVLGKEQYF.

The chain links TRBV7-2 to TRBJ2-7, with 7 positions matching TRBD1. V shed 6 bases, J shed 5 bases, and the junction held 7 bases outside the gene matches. The CDR3 runs to 13 residues. The germline gives CDR1 SGHTA, CDR2 FQGNSA. The CDR3 DNA reads as TGTGCCAGCAGTATGACAGGGATCCACGAGCAGTACTTC. Translating it yields CASSMTGIHEQYF.

The rearrangement joins TRBV30 to TRBJ1-2; D gene uncertain. This CDR3 has 15 amino acids. With 3 bases removed from V and 3 bases from J, the gap between germline ends came to 17 bases. CDR1 and CDR2 from the germline V gene are GTSNPN and SVGIG (reference sequence). This CDR3 reads CAWSLWFLGDYGYTF. Written as DNA, the CDR3 is TGTGCCTGGAGCCTATGGTTCTTGGGAGACTATGGCTACACCTTC.

The chain carries TRBV24-1 and TRBJ2-3; perhaps TRBD2 as D (6 bases). Per the germline V gene, CDR1 is KGHDR and CDR2 is SFDVKD. The CDR3 is made up of 14 amino acids. The germline V and J ends were trimmed by 5 bases and 6 bases, with 14 bases remaining between them. The CDR3 protein is CATSGRGATDTQYF. CDR3 nucleotide sequence: TGTGCCACCAGTGGTCGCGGGGCCACGGATACGCAGTATTTT.

The chain joins TRBV5-1 to TRBJ2-5; 7 positions match TRBD2. J gave up 2 bases and V 0 bases, and 4 bases lay outside the gene matches. The CDR3 length is 15 residues. CDR1 SGHRS and CDR2 YFSETQ come from the germline V gene. The CDR3 nucleotides are TGCGCCAGCAGCTTGGACCTAGCGGTTCAAGAGACCCAGTACTTC. Translated: CASSLDLAVQETQYF.

V is TRBV29-1 and J is TRBJ2-7, with D uncertain. The CDR3 consists of 12 residues. Germline V CDR1 and CDR2: SQVTM, ANQGSEA. Deletions cut 3 bases from V and 0 bases from J, with 6 bases between. As DNA, the CDR3 is TGCAGCGTTGAGGAGTCCTCCTACGAGCAGTACTTC. Its translation: CSVEESSYEQYF.

The rearrangement links TRBV7-3 to TRBJ1-1; no firm D call. CDR3 length equals 14 residues. Deletions cut 2 bases from V and 1 base from J, with 8 bases between. Germline loops: CDR1 SGHTA, CDR2 FQGTGA. CDR3 amino acids: CASSLGRANTEAFF. The CDR3 region has the DNA TGTGCCAGCAGCTTAGGAAGGGCGAACACTGAAGCTTTCTTT.

The rearrangement joins TRBV11-2 to TRBJ2-3; a possible D gene is TRBD2 (6 bases). V was cut by 5 bases and J by 2 bases, with 14 bases left in between. Germline CDR1 SGHAT, CDR2 FQNNGV. This CDR3 is built from 15 residues. The CDR3 coding sequence is TGTGCCAGCAGCCTGGGACTGGAATTCACAGATACGCAGTATTTT. Its protein product is CASSLGLEFTDTQYF. The full variable domain, its missing parts supplied by reference TRBV11-2 and TRBJ2-3, is EAGVAQSPRYKIIEKRQSVAFWCNPISGHATLYWYQQILGQGPKLLIQFQNNGVVDDSQLPKDRFSAERLKGVDSTLKIQPAKLEDSAVYLCASSLGLEFTDTQYFGPGTRLTVL.

The CDR3 spells CASSQTGTGNEKLFF. DNA for the CDR3: TGTGCCAGCAGCCAGACCGGGACAGGGAATGAAAAACTGTTTTTT. This rearrangement joins TRBV13 to TRBJ1-4, with 9 bases fitting TRBD1. This CDR3 is built from 15 residues. Germline lookup yields CDR1 PRHDT and CDR2 FYEKMQ (reference sequence). V lost 5 bases, J lost 5 bases, and 6 bases stayed unmatched.

Written as DNA, the CDR3 is TGTGCCAGCAGCCAAGATCTCGAGACCAAGCCCGTTACGCAGTATTTT. As protein: CASSQDLETKPVTQYF. The chain employs TRBV14 and TRBJ2-3; D call uncertain. The CDR3 runs to 16 residues. Germline V CDR1 and CDR2: SGHDN, FVKESK. Between the trimmed V and J ends, which lost 0 bases and 8 bases, there was a span of 18 bases.

V and J are TRBV4-2 and TRBJ2-7; D is uncertain. Germline V gene sequence: CDR1 LGHNA, CDR2 YNFKEQ. This CDR3 has 13 amino acids. The V end was cut by 0 bases, the J end by 2 bases, with 5 bases between. The CDR3: CASSQDPPYEQYF. CDR3 coding DNA: TGTGCCAGCAGCCAAGATCCCCCCTACGAGCAGTACTTC.

CDR3: CASSQDRGQEQFF. Here the CDR3 DNA reads TGCGCCAGCAGCCAAGATCGGGGACAGGAGCAGTTCTTC. The chain links TRBV4-3 to TRBJ2-1; 7 nucleotides align to TRBD1. V dropped 0 bases and J dropped 10; count of bases not matched to a gene: 3. The CDR3 has 13 residues. CDR1 is LGHNA and CDR2 is YSLEER in the germline V gene.

The V call is TRBV10-3, the J call TRBJ2-7; no definite D call. The CDR3 consists of 14 residues. Per the germline V gene, CDR1 is ENHRY and CDR2 is SYGVKD. The V end lost 6 bases, the J end lost 3 bases, and 15 bases lay between the germline ends. CDR3 region: CAIRPVGEDYEQYF. The CDR3 DNA reads TGTGCCATCAGGCCAGTAGGCGAGGACTACGAGCAGTACTTC.

This clonotype was seen just once. V gene TRBV21-1 combines with J gene TRBJ2-2; the table names TRBD1, a call not compared with the DNA. TRBV21-1 is tagged as a pseudogene. CDR3 length: 15 amino acids. In nucleotides, the CDR3 is TGTGCCAGCAGCAAATCTTCAGGGGAGACCGGGGAGCTGTTTTTT. This sequence encodes CASSKSSGETGELFF.

This clonotype was seen a single time. CDR3 in amino acids: CSARDDPTRPMGTSEQFF. CDR3 nucleotides: TGCAGTGCTAGAGATGACCCGACCCGACCTATGGGGACCAGTGAGCAGTTCTTC. The chain has TRBV20-1 and TRBJ2-1, with D possibly called TRBD1 or TRBD2 (5 bases each). Germline values: CDR1 DFQATT, CDR2 SNEGSKA (reference sequence). This CDR3 contains 18 residues. Trimming pared 0 bases from V and 9 bases from J, leaving 27 bases between.

This chain links TRBV30 with TRBJ1-5; 10 nucleotides agree with TRBD1. J lost 7 bases, V lost 2 bases, and 8 bases had no gene match. From germline, CDR1 is GTSNPN and CDR2 SVGIG (reference sequence). The CDR3 runs to 15 residues. Written as DNA, the CDR3 is TGTGCCTGGAGTTTCGGGACAGGGGCTGAGCAGCCCCAGCATTTT. Translated: CAWSFGTGAEQPQHF.

The V gene is TRBV12-5, the J gene TRBJ2-7; D unresolved. The CDR3 covers 12 residues. Germline assignment: CDR1 LGHNT and CDR2 FRNRAP. Trimming took off 1 base at V and 3 bases at J, with 4 bases between the two ends. CDR3 residues: CASGLGNYEQYF. The CDR3 region has the DNA TGTGCTAGTGGTTTGGGCAACTACGAGCAGTACTTC.

CDR3 region: CASSLAQDGYGRNEQYF. The CDR3 nucleotides read TGTGCCAGCAGCTTAGCTCAGGACGGCTACGGAAGGAACGAGCAGTACTTC. This rearrangement joins TRBV7-2 to TRBJ2-7, with D unclear. Looked up from germline, CDR1 is SGHTA and CDR2 is FQGNSA. V lost 0 bases and J 5 bases, leaving 20 bases between the germline ends. The CDR3 runs to 17 residues.

The chain employs TRBV6-2 or TRBV6-3 and TRBJ1-1, with D perhaps matching TRBD1 (5 bases). This CDR3 has 14 amino acids. Germline CDR1 and CDR2: MNHEY and SVGEGT. Between the trimmed V and J ends, which lost 2 bases and 4 bases, there was a span of 11 bases. CDR3: CASSYQGWSTEAFF. DNA of the CDR3: TGTGCCAGCAGTTACCAGGGTTGGAGCACTGAAGCTTTCTTT.

This chain uses TRBV9 with TRBJ2-2, with 14 bases lining up with TRBD2. The CDR3 spans 18 residues. Germline trimming cut 4 bases from V and 4 bases from J; bases unmatched to any gene: 9. Germline-derived CDR1 and CDR2 are SGDLS and YYNGEE. The CDR3 spells CASSPRLAGGRSTGELFF. The CDR3 DNA follows: TGTGCCAGCAGCCCTAGACTAGCGGGGGGGCGTAGCACCGGGGAGCTGTTTTTT.

This clonotype was counted between two and nine times. The gene calls are TRBV11-2 and TRBJ1-5; D not resolved. Per the germline V gene, CDR1 is SGHAT and CDR2 is FQNNGV. The germline V and J ends were trimmed by 0 bases and 0 bases, with 6 bases remaining between them. The CDR3 loop spans 15 amino acids. Here the CDR3 DNA reads TGTGCCAGCAGCTTAGAAGGGTATAGCAATCAGCCCCAGCATTTT. This codes for CASSLEGYSNQPQHF.

The chain links TRBV5-6 to TRBJ2-2; no clear D gene. There are 17 residues in the CDR3. Trimming removed 0 bases at V and 4 bases at J, with 16 bases between. The germline gives CDR1 SGHDT, CDR2 YYEEEE. In DNA form, the CDR3 reads TGTGCCAGCAGCTTGGGGACCGGGCCGGTGTCCACCGGGGAGCTGTTTTTT. Translating it yields CASSLGTGPVSTGELFF.

The V gene is TRBV6-2 or TRBV6-3, the J gene TRBJ2-1, with 7 nucleotides matching TRBD1. The germline CDR1 and CDR2 sequences are MNHEY and SVGEGT. The CDR3 extends over 14 amino acids. The junction had 11 bases not matched to a gene; V was cut back by 10 bases and J by 5 bases. CDR3 DNA: TGTGCCACTACGGGGACAGACCTAAACAATGAGCAGTTCTTC. Encoded protein: CATTGTDLNNEQFF.